The clone carrying this TCR beta chain occurred a few times. Its antigen is unknown. This sample was taken from a study of T-cell reconstitution after alpha-beta-depleted transplantation in children. Whole-study findings and limits: It was surviving recipient T cells and thymic progenitors that gave some patients high TCRbeta diversity at day 60. About two months after transplant, alpha-beta T cells reportedly came from several hundred expanded graft clones. Most T-cell counts and diversity one year after the transplant came from T cells that were newly produced.

Unique molecular identifiers were incorporated into the prepared TCRbeta library. TCRdb re-called the PCR reads with MiXCR, one entry per CDR3 protein. The repertoire holds approximately 230,000 distinct CDR3 sequences, with approximately 24% as singletons. The sequence was collected from a female patient between 2 and 15 years old who had a stem cell transplant for congenital amegakaryocytic thrombocytopenia, so the T cells may come from the graft donor. Specimen: PBMCs, mostly from graft donor cells, collected 360 days after TCRalphabeta/CD19-depleted stem cell transplant.

The CDR3 is CASLRAGRNTEAFF. DNA for the CDR3: TGTGCTAGTCTGAGGGCAGGGAGGAACACTGAAGCTTTCTTT. The chain joins TRBV6-1 to TRBJ1-1, with D maybe TRBD1 (5 bases). The CDR3 length is 14 residues. From germline, CDR1 is MNHNS and CDR2 SASEGT.